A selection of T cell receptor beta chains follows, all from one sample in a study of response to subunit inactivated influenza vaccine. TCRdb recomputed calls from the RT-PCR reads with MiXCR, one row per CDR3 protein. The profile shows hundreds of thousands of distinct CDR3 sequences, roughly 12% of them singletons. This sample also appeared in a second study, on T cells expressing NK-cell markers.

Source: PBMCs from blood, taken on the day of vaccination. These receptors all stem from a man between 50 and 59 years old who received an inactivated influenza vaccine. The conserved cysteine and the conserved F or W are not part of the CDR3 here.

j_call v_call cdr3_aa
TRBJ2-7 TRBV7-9 ASSLTPGLGNGEQY
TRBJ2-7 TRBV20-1 SARRQGISYEQY
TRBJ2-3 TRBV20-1 SASPGQGTDTQY
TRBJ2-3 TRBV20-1 SATRTRRTDTQY
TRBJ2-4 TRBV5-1 ASSLRTSGLAENIQY
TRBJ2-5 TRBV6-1 ASSPWTGQGTQY
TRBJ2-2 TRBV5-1 ASRLTGTTTGELF
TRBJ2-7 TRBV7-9 ASSSPGSSTSYEQY
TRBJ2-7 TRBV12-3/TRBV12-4 ASSRVRGPYEQY
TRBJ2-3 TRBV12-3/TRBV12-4 ASSWVREDTQY
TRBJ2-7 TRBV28 ASTPGGAFYEQY
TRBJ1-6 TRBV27 ASSLWRNSPLH
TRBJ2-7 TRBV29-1 SVVRLGSYEQY
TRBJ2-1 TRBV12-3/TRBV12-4 ASSWDGTSGSYNEQF
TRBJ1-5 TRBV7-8 ASSLGPEEPQH
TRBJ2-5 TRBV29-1 SALPRTSGMGETQY
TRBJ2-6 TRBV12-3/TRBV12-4 ASRPPLGGANVLT
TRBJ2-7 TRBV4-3 ASSQGLSGSGYEQY
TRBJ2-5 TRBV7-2 ASSLAAMTSGKETQY
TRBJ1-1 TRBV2 ASTRGLDTEAF
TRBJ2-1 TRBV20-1 SAPGTSGNSYNEQF
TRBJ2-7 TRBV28 ASSFPPTGVDEQY
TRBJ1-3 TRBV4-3 ASSQGLGVSGNTIY